One sample yielded the 19 T cell receptor beta chains listed below, sequenced in a study of OX40 agonist ivuxolimab in advanced cancers. The table came from immunoSEQ multiplex PCR; TCRdb's copy has only in-frame clones and leaves some out. The data contain 72,000 or so clones, just over 85% of them singletons. The sequenced sample was CD4+ or CD8+ T cells sorted from blood, obtained in a trial of the OX40 agonist ivuxolimab. These TCRs come from an adult with an advanced solid tumor such as melanoma, head and neck, liver or kidney cancer.

This chain uses TRBV10-3 with TRBJ1-5, with D perhaps TRBD1 (5 bases). The ends were cut back, 0 bases at V and 4 bases at J, with 19 bases in the middle. Germline-derived CDR1 and CDR2 are ENHRY and SYGVKD. This CDR3 comprises 18 residues. The CDR3 region is CAISESDNSLAGNQPQHF. As DNA, the CDR3 is TGTGCCATCAGTGAGTCGGACAACTCGCTAGCGGGGAATCAGCCCCAGCATTTT.

This clone was found a few times. The chain is built from TRBV14 and TRBJ2-5; 8 nucleotides match TRBD1. The CDR3 covers 17 residues. The V and J ends lost 0 bases and 4 bases, in that order; junction bases with no gene match: 10. CDR1 and CDR2 from the germline V gene are SGHDN and FVKESK. For the CDR3, the DNA is TGTGCCAGCAGCCAAGATCTTCAGGGGGCGAAGGGAGAGACCCAGTACTTC. Translating gives CASSQDLQGAKGETQYF. Variable domain in full (rest from reference TRBV14 and TRBJ2-5): EAGVTQFPSHSVIEKGQTVTLRCDPISGHDNLYWYRRVMGKEIKFLLHFVKESKQDESGMPNNRFLAERTGGTYSTLKVQPAELEDSGVYFCASSQDLQGAKGETQYFGPGTRLLVL.

The rearrangement links TRBV28 to TRBJ1-2; the match to TRBD1 covers 8 bases. CDR3 size: 14 residues. The germline V gene encodes CDR1 MDHEN and CDR2 SYDVKM. V shed 5 bases and J 4 bases; nucleotides not matched to a gene: 6. Written as DNA, the CDR3 is TGTGCCAGCAGTGCCAGGGGGCGCGGCTATGGCTACACCTTC. This gives the protein CASSARGRGYGYTF.

The chain links TRBV20-1 to TRBJ2-7, with 9 bases fitting TRBD2. In germline, CDR1 is DFQATT, CDR2 SNEGSKA (reference sequence). Unmatched junction bases numbered 4, after V lost 5 bases and J lost 11 bases. The CDR3 length is 10 residues. As DNA, the CDR3 is TGCAGTGCTGGGACTAGCCAGGAGTACTTC. Its protein product is CSAGTSQEYF.

CDR3: CASRDSVNTEAFF. The CDR3, as DNA: TGTGCCAGCCGGGACAGCGTGAACACTGAAGCTTTCTTT. The chain combines TRBV6-6 with TRBJ1-1; TRBD1 matches at 7 bases. The germline gives CDR1 MNHNY, CDR2 SVGAGI (reference sequence). Trimming cost V 8 bases and J 0 bases; bases outside gene matches: 3. CDR3 length equals 13 residues.

The chain carries TRBV6-6 and TRBJ2-7, with D possibly called TRBD1 or TRBD2 (7 bases each). Germline V gene lookup returns CDR1 MNHNY and CDR2 SVGAGI (reference sequence). V was pared by 7 bases and J by 0 bases, with 16 bases between. The CDR3 totals 15 residues. CDR3 DNA: TGTGCCAGCACCCCCAGCGGGACAGCCTCCTACGAGCAGTACTTC. Residues: CASTPSGTASYEQYF.

V gene TRBV9 combines with J gene TRBJ2-5; D not resolved. V lost 0 bases and J 2 bases, leaving 5 bases between the germline ends. The CDR3 is 13 amino acids. Germline V gives CDR1 SGDLS, CDR2 YYNGEE. CDR3 sequence reads: CASSVAGQETQYF. The CDR3 DNA sequence: TGTGCCAGCAGCGTAGCCGGACAAGAGACCCAGTACTTC.

The chain has TRBV19 and TRBJ1-1; 9 bases fit TRBD1. The germline gives CDR1 LNHDA, CDR2 SQIVND (reference sequence). The V segment lost 5 bases and the J segment 4 bases; nucleotides outside the gene matches: 8. The CDR3 has 15 residues. The CDR3 reads CASSPGTGRGTEAFF. The CDR3 DNA reads TGTGCCAGTAGTCCTGGGACAGGGAGGGGCACTGAAGCTTTCTTT.

This rearrangement joins TRBV7-2 to TRBJ1-5, with a possible D match to TRBD1 (6 bases). The V gene's germline CDR1 is SGHTA and CDR2 FQGNSA. The CDR3 has 15 amino acids. With 5 bases removed from V and 4 bases from J, the gap between germline ends came to 15 bases. CDR3 loop: CASSPTGLANQPQHF. Written as DNA, the CDR3 is TGTGCCAGCAGCCCGACAGGCCTTGCGAATCAGCCCCAGCATTTT.

V usage is TRBV19 and J usage is TRBJ2-5; 7 bases agree with TRBD2. The CDR3 contains 14 residues. V lost 5 bases to trimming and J lost 4 bases; unmatched junction nucleotides: 7. The germline V gene has CDR1 LNHDA and CDR2 SQIVND (reference sequence). The CDR3 DNA reads TGTGCCAGTAGTCTCCAGGGAGGGCCAGAGACCCAGTACTTC. Amino acid sequence: CASSLQGGPETQYF. Filled out from reference TRBV19 and TRBJ2-5, the complete variable domain reads DGGITQSPKYLFRKEGQNVTLSCEQNLNHDAMYWYRQDPGQGLRLIYYSQIVNDFQKGDIAEGYSVSREKKESFPLTVTSAQKNPTAFYLCASSLQGGPETQYFGPGTRLLVL.

The rearrangement links TRBV2 to TRBJ2-4; D gene unclear. Germline V gene lookup returns CDR1 SNHLY and CDR2 FYNNEI. V was clipped by 10 bases and J by 1 base, with 11 bases between them. CDR3 length: 13 amino acids. CDR3 DNA sequence: TGTGCCACCGGGCTCGAGGCCAAAAACATTCAGTACTTC. Its protein is CATGLEAKNIQYF.

The rearrangement links TRBV7-2 to TRBJ2-3, with a weak D call TRBD2 (6 bases). Germline V gene lookup returns CDR1 SGHTA and CDR2 FQGNSA. Trimming removed 7 bases from V and 3 bases from J, with 14 bases in between. The CDR3 sequence is 14 residues long. In DNA form, the CDR3 reads TGTGCCAGCATCCGGGACTCTATTACAGATACGCAGTATTTT. It is translated as CASIRDSITDTQYF.

The chain uses TRBV4-2 and TRBJ1-3; D is unclear. Trimming stripped 0 bases from V and 2 bases from J, with 11 bases between. The CDR3 has 16 residues. Germline loops: CDR1 LGHNA, CDR2 YNFKEQ. The CDR3 DNA follows: TGTGCCAGCAGCCAAGATTCAGACGACACTGGAAACACCATATATTTT. This encodes CASSQDSDDTGNTIYF.

The chain is built from TRBV5-1 and TRBJ1-4, with 9 bases lining up with TRBD1. The CDR3 runs to 16 residues. The germline gives CDR1 SGHRS, CDR2 YFSETQ. The CDR3 is CARRTGDFWANEKLFF. The CDR3, as DNA: TGCGCTAGGCGGACAGGGGATTTTTGGGCTAATGAAAAACTGTTTTTT.

The J gene is TRBJ1-1, the V gene TRBV7-9; TRBD1 matches at 8 bases. The CDR3 length is 15 residues. Germline V gives CDR1 SEHNR, CDR2 FQNEAQ (reference sequence). The trim removed 5 bases at V and 2 bases at J, leaving 7 bases unmatched. The CDR3 nucleotides read TGTGCCAGCAGCGGACGACAGGGGATAAACACTGAAGCTTTCTTT. It encodes CASSGRQGINTEAFF.

V usage is TRBV14 and J usage is TRBJ2-1; 9 positions agree with TRBD2. The germline CDR1 and CDR2 sequences are SGHDN and FVKESK. The CDR3 extends over 15 amino acids. The V and J ends lost 1 base and 4 bases, in that order; junction bases with no gene match: 2. The CDR3 sequence: CASSQVSGGYNEQFF. The DNA for the CDR3 is TGTGCCAGCAGCCAAGTAAGCGGGGGGTACAATGAGCAGTTCTTC.

The V gene is TRBV27, the J gene TRBJ2-7, with 10 positions matching TRBD2. Germline trimming cut 5 bases from V and 3 bases from J; bases unmatched to any gene: 1. Germline assignment: CDR1 MNHEY and CDR2 SMNVEV (reference sequence). The CDR3 has 13 residues. The CDR3: CASSPSGSYEQYF. In DNA, the CDR3 is TGTGCCAGCAGTCCTAGCGGGAGCTACGAGCAGTACTTC.

The J gene is TRBJ2-3, the V gene TRBV11-2; D perhaps matches TRBD2 (5 bases). V was shortened by 1 base and J by 2 bases, with 10 bases between the two germline ends. The CDR3 length is 15 residues. Germline values: CDR1 SGHAT, CDR2 FQNNGV. The CDR3 reads CASSLVRVYTDTQYF. DNA of the CDR3: TGTGCCAGCAGCTTAGTGAGGGTCTACACAGATACGCAGTATTTT.

The V gene is TRBV5-4, the J gene TRBJ2-4; 8 bases fit TRBD2. V dropped 4 bases and J dropped 1; count of bases not matched to a gene: 7. Germline V CDR1 and CDR2: SGHNT, YYREEE (reference sequence). The CDR3 consists of 16 residues. CDR3 in DNA: TGTGCCAGCAGCCCACAGCGGGAGTTCGCCAAAAACATTCAGTACTTC. Protein: CASSPQREFAKNIQYF.